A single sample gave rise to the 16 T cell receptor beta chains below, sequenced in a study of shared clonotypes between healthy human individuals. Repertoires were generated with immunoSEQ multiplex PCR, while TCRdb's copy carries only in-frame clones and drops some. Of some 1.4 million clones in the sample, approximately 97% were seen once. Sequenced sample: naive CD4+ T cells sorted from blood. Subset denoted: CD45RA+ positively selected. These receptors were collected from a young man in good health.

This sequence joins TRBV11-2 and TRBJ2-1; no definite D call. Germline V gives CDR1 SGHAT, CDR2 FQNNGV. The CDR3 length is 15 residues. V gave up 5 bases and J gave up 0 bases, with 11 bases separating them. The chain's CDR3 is CASSPPGRSYNEQFF. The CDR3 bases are TGTGCCAGCAGCCCACCGGGCCGCTCCTACAATGAGCAGTTCTTC.

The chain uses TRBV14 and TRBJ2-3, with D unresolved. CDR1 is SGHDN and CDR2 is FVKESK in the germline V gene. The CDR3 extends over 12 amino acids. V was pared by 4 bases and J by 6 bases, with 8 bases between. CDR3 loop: CASSRQMDTQYF. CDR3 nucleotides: TGTGCCAGCAGCCGTCAAATGGATACGCAGTATTTT.

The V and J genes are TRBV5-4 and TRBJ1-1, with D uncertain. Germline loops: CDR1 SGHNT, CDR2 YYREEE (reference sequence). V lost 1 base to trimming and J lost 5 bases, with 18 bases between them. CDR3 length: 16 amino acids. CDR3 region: CASSLSVQQLRTEAFF. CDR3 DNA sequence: TGTGCCAGCAGCTTGTCAGTCCAACAGCTGAGGACTGAAGCTTTCTTT.

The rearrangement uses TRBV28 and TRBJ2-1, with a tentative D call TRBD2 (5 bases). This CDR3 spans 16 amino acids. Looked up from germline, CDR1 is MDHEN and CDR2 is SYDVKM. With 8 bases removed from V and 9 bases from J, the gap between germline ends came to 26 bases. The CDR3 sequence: CASSDVRRLGLAEQFF. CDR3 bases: TGTGCCAGCTCTGATGTTCGGAGGCTGGGATTGGCTGAGCAGTTCTTC.

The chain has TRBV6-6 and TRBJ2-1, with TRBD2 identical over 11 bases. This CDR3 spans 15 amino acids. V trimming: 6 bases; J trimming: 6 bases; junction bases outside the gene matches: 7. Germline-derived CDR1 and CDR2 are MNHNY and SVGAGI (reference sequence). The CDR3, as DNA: TGTGCCAGCAGCCGGACGGGACTAGCGGCCAATGAGCAGTTCTTC. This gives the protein CASSRTGLAANEQFF.

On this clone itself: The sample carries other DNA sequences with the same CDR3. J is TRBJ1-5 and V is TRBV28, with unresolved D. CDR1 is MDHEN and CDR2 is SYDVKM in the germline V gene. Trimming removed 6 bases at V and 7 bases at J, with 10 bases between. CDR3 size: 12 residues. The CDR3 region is CASRGPGQPQHF. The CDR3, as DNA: TGTGCCAGCAGAGGCCCGGGGCAGCCCCAGCATTTT.

The CDR3 nucleotides read TGTGCCAGCAGCAAAGACAGGGGGCTCTACAATGAGCAGTTCTTC. Amino acid sequence: CASSKDRGLYNEQFF. This sequence joins TRBV27 and TRBJ2-1; TRBD1 matches 10 bases. Looked up from germline, CDR1 is MNHEY and CDR2 is SMNVEV (reference sequence). Unmatched junction bases numbered 5, after V lost 6 bases and J lost 3 bases. The CDR3 covers 15 residues.

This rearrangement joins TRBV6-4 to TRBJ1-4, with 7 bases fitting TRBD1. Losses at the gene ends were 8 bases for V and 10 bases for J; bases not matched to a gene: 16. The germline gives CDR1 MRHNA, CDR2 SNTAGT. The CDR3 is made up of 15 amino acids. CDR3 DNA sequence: TGTGCCAGCTTGGGGGGGTTTCGTAGACAGGGAAAACTGTTTTTT. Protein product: CASLGGFRRQGKLFF.

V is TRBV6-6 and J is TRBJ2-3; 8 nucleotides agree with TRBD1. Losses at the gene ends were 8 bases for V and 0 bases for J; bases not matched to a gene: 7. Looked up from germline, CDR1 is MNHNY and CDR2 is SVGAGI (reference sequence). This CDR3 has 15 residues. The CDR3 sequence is CASSGTGVSTDTQYF. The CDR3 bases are TGTGCCAGCTCCGGGACAGGTGTTAGCACAGATACGCAGTATTTT.

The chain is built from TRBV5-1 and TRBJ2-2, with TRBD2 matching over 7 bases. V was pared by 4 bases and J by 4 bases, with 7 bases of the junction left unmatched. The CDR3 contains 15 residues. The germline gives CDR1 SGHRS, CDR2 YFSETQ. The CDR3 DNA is TGCGCCAGCAGCCCCCGGGGGGAATCCACCGGGGAGCTGTTTTTT. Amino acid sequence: CASSPRGESTGELFF. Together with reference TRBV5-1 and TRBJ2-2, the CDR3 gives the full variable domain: KAGVTQTPRYLIKTRGQQVTLSCSPISGHRSVSWYQQTPGQGLQFLFEYFSETQRNKGNFPGRFSGRQFSNSRSEMNVSTLELGDSALYLCASSPRGESTGELFFGEGSRLTVL.

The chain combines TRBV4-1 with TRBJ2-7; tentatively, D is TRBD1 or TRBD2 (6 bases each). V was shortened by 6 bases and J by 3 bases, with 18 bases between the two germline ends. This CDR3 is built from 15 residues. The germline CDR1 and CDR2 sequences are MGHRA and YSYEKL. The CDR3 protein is CASRTGGLAHYEQYF. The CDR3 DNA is TGCGCCAGCAGGACAGGTGGGCTAGCGCACTACGAGCAGTACTTC.

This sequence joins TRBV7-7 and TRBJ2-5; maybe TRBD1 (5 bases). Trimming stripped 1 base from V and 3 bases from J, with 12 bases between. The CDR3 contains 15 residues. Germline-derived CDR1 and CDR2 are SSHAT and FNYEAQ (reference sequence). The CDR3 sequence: CASSLVPDRKETQYF. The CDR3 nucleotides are TGTGCCAGCAGCTTAGTTCCCGACAGAAAAGAGACCCAGTACTTC.

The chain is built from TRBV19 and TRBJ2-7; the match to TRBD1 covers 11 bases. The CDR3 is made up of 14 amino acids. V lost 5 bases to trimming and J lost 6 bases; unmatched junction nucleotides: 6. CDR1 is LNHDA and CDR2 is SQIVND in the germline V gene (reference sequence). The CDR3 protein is CASSLRTGGFEQYF. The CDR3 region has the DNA TGTGCCAGTAGTCTGCGGACAGGGGGCTTCGAGCAGTACTTC. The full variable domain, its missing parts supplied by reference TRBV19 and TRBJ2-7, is DGGITQSPKYLFRKEGQNVTLSCEQNLNHDAMYWYRQDPGQGLRLIYYSQIVNDFQKGDIAEGYSVSREKKESFPLTVTSAQKNPTAFYLCASSLRTGGFEQYFGPGTRLTVT.

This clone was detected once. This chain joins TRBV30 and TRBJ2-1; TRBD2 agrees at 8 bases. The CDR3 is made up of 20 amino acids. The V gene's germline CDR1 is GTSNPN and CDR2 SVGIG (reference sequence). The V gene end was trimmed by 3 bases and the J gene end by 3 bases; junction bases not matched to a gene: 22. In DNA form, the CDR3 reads TGTGCCTGGAGCCTCAGGGCGGGTCTAGCGGGCAAGAGGTACTACAATGAGCAGTTCTTC. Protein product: CAWSLRAGLAGKRYYNEQFF.

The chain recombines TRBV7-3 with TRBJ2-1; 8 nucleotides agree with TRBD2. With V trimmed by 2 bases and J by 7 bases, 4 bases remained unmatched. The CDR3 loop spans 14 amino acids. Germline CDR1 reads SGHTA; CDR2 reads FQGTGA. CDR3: CASSLGGTRNEQFF. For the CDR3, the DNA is TGTGCCAGCAGCTTAGGCGGGACTAGGAATGAGCAGTTCTTC. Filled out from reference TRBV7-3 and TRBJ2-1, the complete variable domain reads GAGVSQTPSNKVTEKGKYVELRCDPISGHTALYWYRQSLGQGPEFLIYFQGTGAADDSGLPNDRFFAVRPEGSVSTLKIQRTERGDSAVYLCASSLGGTRNEQFFGPGTRLTVL.

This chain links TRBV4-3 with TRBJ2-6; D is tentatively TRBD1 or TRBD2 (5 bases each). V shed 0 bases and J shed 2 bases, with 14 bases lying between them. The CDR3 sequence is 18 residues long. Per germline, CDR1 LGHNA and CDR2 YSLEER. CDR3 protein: CASSQEGVLVTGANVLTF. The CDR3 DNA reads TGCGCCAGCAGCCAAGAGGGGGTATTAGTTACTGGGGCCAACGTCCTGACTTTC.